The 32 T cell receptor beta chains below were found in one sample sequenced in a study (dated by TCRdb to the mid-2010s). The library relied on RT-PCR. For sequencing, an Illumina MiSeq was employed. In-frame beta chains were kept once TCRdb had trimmed the public reads at Q25 with fastp and called clones with MiXCR. One record per CDR3 amino acid sequence lists the most common genes and DNA. Counted in this sample were around 700,000 distinct CDR3 sequences; approximately 15% of them appeared once. Just over 3.5% of the sample belongs to the ten largest clones. The sample was memory CD4+ T cells from blood. These receptors originate from a female donor in good health, serving as a healthy control.

In its sample, this clonotype was seen a few times. The chain recombines TRBV5-1 with TRBJ2-3; no clear D gene. There are 14 residues in the CDR3. Trimming took off 1 base at V and 4 bases at J, with 10 bases between the two ends. The germline gives CDR1 SGHRS, CDR2 YFSETQ. CDR3 sequence: CASSLRLGPDTQYF. In DNA form, the CDR3 reads TGCGCCAGCAGCTTGAGGCTAGGGCCAGATACGCAGTATTTT.

V is TRBV7-3 and J is TRBJ1-1, with 7 nucleotides matching TRBD1. Germline V CDR1 and CDR2: SGHTA, FQGTGA. This CDR3 has 14 amino acids. V gave up 2 bases and J gave up 4 bases; unmatched junction bases: 4. The CDR3 DNA reads TGTGCCAGCAGCTTAGCCCGGGACAGCACTGAAGCTTTCTTT. Protein: CASSLARDSTEAFF.

In this sample, this clonotype turned up a few times. The rearrangement links TRBV28 to TRBJ2-7, with 7 bases lining up with TRBD1. Germline-derived CDR1 and CDR2 are MDHEN and SYDVKM. Germline trimming cut 5 bases from V and 1 base from J; bases unmatched to any gene: 8. CDR3 length: 15 amino acids. The CDR3 DNA is TGTGCCAGCAGTCGCGACCGGGACAGTTCCTACGAGCAGTACTTC. It is translated as CASSRDRDSSYEQYF.

The DNA for the CDR3 is TGCAGTGCTAGAGATTATCGGAGGGCGTTCGGCGCTGAAGCTTTCTTT. It translates to CSARDYRRAFGAEAFF. The J gene is TRBJ1-1, the V gene TRBV20-1; D uncertain. The CDR3 is 16 amino acids. V was trimmed by 0 bases and J by 6 bases, leaving 20 bases between them. Per germline, CDR1 DFQATT and CDR2 SNEGSKA (reference sequence).

This sequence joins TRBV25-1 and TRBJ2-7, with D hard to call. Germline V CDR1 and CDR2: MGHDK, SYGVNS. This CDR3 is 14 amino acids long. Trimming stripped 5 bases from V and 2 bases from J, with 13 bases between. This chain's CDR3 is CASSPRTVAYEQYF. In nucleotides, the CDR3 is TGTGCCAGCAGTCCACGGACGGTTGCCTACGAGCAGTACTTC.

The chain has TRBV6-2 or TRBV6-3 and TRBJ1-4; tentative D call: TRBD1 (5 bases). Germline loops: CDR1 MNHEY, CDR2 SVGEGT. Trimming pared 2 bases from V and 6 bases from J, leaving 7 bases between. This CDR3 has 13 amino acids. This chain's CDR3 is CASSYGRDEKLFF. In DNA, the CDR3 is TGTGCCAGCAGTTACGGCAGGGATGAAAAACTGTTTTTT.

On this clonotype: A much larger clone is a single base away; this may be a read error. The rearrangement links TRBV10-3 to TRBJ2-3; TRBD1 agrees at 9 bases. This CDR3 has 14 residues. The ends lost 9 bases at V and 6 bases at J; junction bases unmatched: 10. Germline V gene lookup returns CDR1 ENHRY and CDR2 SYGVKD. The CDR3 DNA follows: TGTGCCATGAGACCCGGGACAGGGATCGATACGCAGTATTTT. It codes for CAMRPGTGIDTQYF.

The V and J genes are TRBV6-6 and TRBJ2-3, with D possibly being TRBD2 (5 bases). CDR1 MNHNY and CDR2 SVGAGI come from the germline V gene (reference sequence). The CDR3 is made up of 11 amino acids. The V end lost 7 bases, the J end lost 5 bases, and 7 bases lay between the germline ends. The CDR3 region has the DNA TGTGCCAGCAACGCGGGAGATACGCAGTATTTT. Its protein product is CASNAGDTQYF.

The chain employs TRBV20-1 and TRBJ2-1; 8 nucleotides match TRBD1. Germline loops: CDR1 DFQATT, CDR2 SNEGSKA (reference sequence). Trimming cost V 3 bases and J 6 bases; bases outside gene matches: 10. The CDR3 extends over 15 amino acids. The CDR3 DNA sequence: TGCAGTGCTAGCAGCGGCAGGGGGCGAAGCAATGAGCAGTTCTTC. Translation gives CSASSGRGRSNEQFF.

This clonotype was seen repeatedly, ten times or more. The V and J genes are TRBV20-1 and TRBJ1-1; D is ambiguous. Germline V lookup: CDR1 DFQATT, CDR2 SNEGSKA (reference sequence). The CDR3 is made up of 14 amino acids. Trimming left V 3 bases short and J 3 bases short, with 14 bases between. In DNA form, the CDR3 reads TGCAGTGCTAGGTTTATGAGTGCGTACACTGAAGCTTTCTTT. As protein: CSARFMSAYTEAFF.

This clonotype was seen ten or more times. The chain carries TRBV4-2 and TRBJ2-7; a possible D gene is TRBD1 (6 bases). Germline CDR1 is LGHNA and CDR2 is YNFKEQ. Trimming removed 0 bases from V and 5 bases from J, with 14 bases in between. CDR3 length: 15 residues. CDR3 region: CASSQETGTFHEQYF. As DNA, the CDR3 is TGTGCCAGCAGCCAAGAGACAGGCACGTTCCACGAGCAGTACTTC.

This clonotype was observed a handful of times. The rearrangement links TRBV5-1 to TRBJ1-1; D is perhaps TRBD1 (5 bases). CDR1 is SGHRS, CDR2 YFSETQ, per germline. CDR3 length: 14 amino acids. The germline V and J ends were trimmed by 0 bases and 3 bases, with 9 bases remaining between them. The CDR3 loop reads CASSLAGGDTEAFF. The CDR3, as DNA: TGCGCCAGCAGCTTGGCCGGAGGGGACACTGAAGCTTTCTTT.

Only a few counts were recorded for this clonotype. V gene TRBV6-2 or TRBV6-3 combines with J gene TRBJ2-1; 14 bases fit TRBD2. This CDR3 has 15 residues. Germline trimming cut 6 bases from V and 6 bases from J; bases unmatched to any gene: 4. CDR1 MNHEY and CDR2 SVGEGT come from the germline V gene. The CDR3 region has the DNA TGTGCCAGCAGACTCGGGACTAGCGGGAGCAATGAGCAGTTCTTC. Amino acid sequence: CASRLGTSGSNEQFF.

This chain joins TRBV28 and TRBJ2-1; 14 bases are shared with TRBD2. Trimming removed 5 bases from V and 8 bases from J; junction bases left unmatched: 5. Per the germline V gene, CDR1 is MDHEN and CDR2 is SYDVKM. The CDR3 has 15 amino acids. The CDR3 DNA reads as TGTGCCAGCAGTACCAGGACTAGCGGGAGGTATGAGCAGTTCTTC. Amino acid sequence: CASSTRTSGRYEQFF. The whole variable domain, remainder taken from reference TRBV28 and TRBJ2-1, is DVKVTQSSRYLVKRTGEKVFLECVQDMDHENMFWYRQDPGLGLRLIYFSYDVKMKEKGDIPEGYSVSREKKERFSLILESASTNQTSMYLCASSTRTSGRYEQFFGPGTRLTVL.

This clonotype showed up just a few times. The gene calls are TRBV12-3 or TRBV12-4 and TRBJ1-2; 9 bases match TRBD1. The CDR3 is 15 residues long. Trimming cost V 6 bases and J 4 bases; bases outside gene matches: 9. The CDR3 reads CASSRQGEQGYGYTF. DNA for the CDR3: TGTGCCAGCAGCCGACAGGGGGAGCAAGGCTATGGCTACACCTTC.

The J gene is TRBJ1-4, the V gene TRBV6-2 or TRBV6-3; no firm D call. This CDR3 has 16 residues. The germline CDR1 and CDR2 sequences are MNHEY and SVGEGT. Trimming pared 0 bases from V and 0 bases from J, leaving 8 bases between. The CDR3, as DNA: TGTGCCAGCAGTTACTCGTCCGCAGCAACTAATGAAAAACTGTTTTTT. Encoded protein: CASSYSSAATNEKLFF.

This clonotype was seen at least ten times. The V and J genes are TRBV20-1 and TRBJ2-1; 10 bases are a match to TRBD2. The J segment lost 7 bases and the V segment lost 0 bases, leaving 6 bases of the junction unmatched. Germline V gene sequence: CDR1 DFQATT, CDR2 SNEGSKA (reference sequence). The CDR3 contains 15 residues. CDR3 residues: CSARDRLAGENEQFF. The DNA for the CDR3 is TGCAGTGCTAGAGACCGGCTAGCGGGGGAAAATGAGCAGTTCTTC.

In its sample, this clonotype was seen many times. J is TRBJ1-1 and V is TRBV5-1, with 9 nucleotides matching TRBD1. Trimming cost V 4 bases and J 4 bases; bases outside gene matches: 5. This CDR3 is 14 amino acids long. CDR1 is SGHRS and CDR2 is YFSETQ in the germline V gene. The CDR3 bases are TGCGCCAGCAGCCTCGAGGACAGGGGCACTGAAGCTTTCTTT. Translating gives CASSLEDRGTEAFF.

This clonotype was seen only a few times. The chain recombines TRBV20-1 with TRBJ2-1, with 9 bases lining up with TRBD2. In germline, CDR1 is DFQATT, CDR2 SNEGSKA (reference sequence). V lost 6 bases and J lost 10; bases outside the gene matches: 13. The CDR3 has 14 residues. The CDR3 loop reads CSAPRGGPAGEQFF. CDR3 sequence (DNA): TGCAGTGCCCCGCGGGGGGGGCCCGCAGGAGAGCAGTTCTTC.

The chain uses TRBV20-1 and TRBJ1-3; D remains ambiguous. The CDR3 contains 16 residues. CDR1 and CDR2 from the germline V gene are DFQATT and SNEGSKA (reference sequence). Trimming took off 1 base at V and 1 base at J, with 14 bases between the two ends. This CDR3 reads CSARAGLGASGNTIYF. The CDR3 DNA reads TGCAGTGCTAGAGCAGGATTGGGCGCGTCTGGAAACACCATATATTTT.

In its sample, this clonotype was seen many times. The chain joins TRBV11-3 to TRBJ2-7; D may be TRBD1 (6 bases). V was clipped by 4 bases and J by 4 bases, with 17 bases between them. Per germline, CDR1 SGHNT and CDR2 YENEEA. CDR3 length: 15 amino acids. This CDR3 reads CASSSYPGVGYEQYF. Here the CDR3 DNA reads TGTGCCAGCAGCTCCTATCCAGGGGTCGGGTACGAGCAGTACTTC. Full variable domain (rest looked up from reference TRBV11-3 and TRBJ2-7): EAGVVQSPRYKIIEKKQPVAFWCNPISGHNTLYWYLQNLGQGPELLIRYENEEAVDDSQLPKDRFSAERLKGVDSTLKIQPAELGDSAVYLCASSSYPGVGYEQYFGPGTRLTVT.

There are a few counts of this clonotype. The chain recombines TRBV20-1 with TRBJ2-7; weak D call: TRBD1 (6 bases). CDR1 is DFQATT, CDR2 SNEGSKA, per germline (reference sequence). The CDR3 is 16 amino acids. V was clipped by 0 bases and J by 3 bases, with 18 bases between them. The DNA for the CDR3 is TGCAGTGCTAGAGATCCAGGGGACGGAAAAGGCTACGAGCAGTACTTC. It specifies CSARDPGDGKGYEQYF.

This sequence joins TRBV6-5 and TRBJ1-2; 7 bases match TRBD1. V lost 0 bases, J lost 7 bases, and 11 bases stayed unmatched. The CDR3 is 16 amino acids. Per germline, CDR1 MNHEY and CDR2 SVGAGI. CDR3 coding DNA: TGTGCCAGCAGTTACTCGACAGGAGGCAGGGGGGGTGGCTACACCTTC. Encoded protein: CASSYSTGGRGGGYTF.

The chain is built from TRBV3-1 and TRBJ1-1; D gene unclear. V was clipped by 4 bases and J by 7 bases, with 13 bases between them. Per germline, CDR1 LGHDT and CDR2 YNNKEL (reference sequence). This CDR3 is built from 13 residues. The CDR3 region is CASSPTPDREAFF. CDR3 coding DNA: TGTGCCAGCAGCCCCACCCCGGACCGTGAAGCTTTCTTT.

This clonotype appeared many times. The chain joins TRBV24-1 to TRBJ2-2, with 9 bases fitting TRBD1. CDR1 is KGHDR and CDR2 is SFDVKD in the germline V gene. There are 17 residues in the CDR3. V was clipped by 3 bases and J by 2 bases; unmatched bases: 6. The CDR3 sequence: CATSDAGQGTNTGELFF. The CDR3 region has the DNA TGTGCCACCAGTGATGCGGGACAGGGTACTAACACCGGGGAGCTGTTTTTT.

This clonotype has a handful of counts. The CDR3 loop reads CASSVGGVRNSPLHF. DNA for the CDR3: TGTGCCAGCAGCGTAGGGGGGGTGAGAAATTCACCCCTCCACTTT. The V call is TRBV9, the J call TRBJ1-6; TRBD1 is a possible D gene (5 bases). Germline-derived CDR1 and CDR2 are SGDLS and YYNGEE. The CDR3 spans 15 residues. V was cut by 0 bases and J by 7 bases, with 11 bases left in between. Complete variable domain (other parts from reference TRBV9 and TRBJ1-6): DSGVTQTPKHLITATGQRVTLRCSPRSGDLSVYWYQQSLDQGLQFLIQYYNGEERAKGNILERFSAQQFPDLHSELNLSSLELGDSALYFCASSVGGVRNSPLHFGNGTRLTVT.

The sample holds a few counts of this clonotype. This CDR3 is CASSPMGRGNTDTQYF. In DNA form, the CDR3 reads TGTGCCAGCAGCCCCATGGGGCGGGGGAACACAGATACGCAGTATTTT. The chain carries TRBV7-6 and TRBJ2-3, with TRBD2 matching 7 bases. Per germline, CDR1 SGHVS and CDR2 FNYEAQ. The CDR3 is 16 residues long. V shed 5 bases and J 2 bases; nucleotides not matched to a gene: 10.

The chain joins TRBV20-1 to TRBJ1-5; D might be TRBD1 (6 bases). Trimming removed 5 bases from V and 0 bases from J, with 11 bases in between. Germline V gives CDR1 DFQATT, CDR2 SNEGSKA (reference sequence). The length of the CDR3 is 14 residues. This CDR3 is CSASQGDSNQPQHF. CDR3 DNA sequence: TGCAGTGCTTCACAGGGAGATAGCAATCAGCCCCAGCATTTT.

This clonotype was counted between two and nine times. The chain recombines TRBV7-2 with TRBJ2-2; 7 nucleotides match TRBD2. J was trimmed by 2 bases and V by 6 bases; bases with no gene match: 3. From germline, CDR1 is SGHTA and CDR2 FQGNSA. The CDR3 is 14 residues long. The CDR3 DNA reads as TGTGCCAGCAGTGCTAGCGGTAACACCGGGGAGCTGTTTTTT. Protein product: CASSASGNTGELFF.

This clonotype was picked up a small number of times. This chain links TRBV5-1 with TRBJ2-5, with D perhaps matching TRBD1 or TRBD2 (5 bases each). V lost 4 bases and J 5 bases, leaving 18 bases between the germline ends. This CDR3 spans 15 amino acids. Per the germline V gene, CDR1 is SGHRS and CDR2 is YFSETQ. In DNA, the CDR3 is TGCGCCAGCAGCGTGACCGGGGCCATCGCTGAGACCCAGTACTTC. Its translation: CASSVTGAIAETQYF.

The gene calls are TRBV6-6 and TRBJ2-2, with 9 bases identical to TRBD1. CDR1 is MNHNY and CDR2 is SVGAGI in the germline V gene (reference sequence). This CDR3 contains 15 residues. Trimming at V came to 6 bases and at J to 7 bases, leaving 9 bases not matched to a gene. CDR3 coding DNA: TGTGCCAGCAGGTCGGGACAGGGTCAGAACGGGGAGCTGTTTTTT. The encoded protein is CASRSGQGQNGELFF.

This clonotype has a count of ten or more. This chain links TRBV29-1 with TRBJ1-3; unclear D gene. Deletions cut 2 bases from V and 5 bases from J, with 13 bases between. Germline-derived CDR1 and CDR2 are SQVTM and ANQGSEA. This CDR3 has 14 amino acids. The chain's CDR3 is CSVELLAVRNTIYF. Written as DNA, the CDR3 is TGCAGCGTTGAACTCCTGGCAGTTCGAAACACCATATATTTT.